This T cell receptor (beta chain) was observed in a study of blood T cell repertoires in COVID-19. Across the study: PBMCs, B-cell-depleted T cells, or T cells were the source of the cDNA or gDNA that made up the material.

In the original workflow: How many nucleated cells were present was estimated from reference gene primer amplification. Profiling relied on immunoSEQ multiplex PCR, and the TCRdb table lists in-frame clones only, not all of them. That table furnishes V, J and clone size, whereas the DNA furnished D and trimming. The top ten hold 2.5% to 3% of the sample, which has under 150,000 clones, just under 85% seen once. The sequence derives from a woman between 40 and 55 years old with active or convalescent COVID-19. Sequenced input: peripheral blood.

The CDR3 nucleotides read TGTGCCAGCAGCTTAGCGCCTCCGGGAGGGAGGGTTGAAAAACTGTTTTTT. The encoded protein is CASSLAPPGGRVEKLFF. The genes are TRBV7-6 and TRBJ1-4; no definite D call. The CDR3 is made up of 17 amino acids. V was cut by 0 bases and J by 7 bases, with 18 bases left in between. The germline V gene encodes CDR1 SGHVS and CDR2 FNYEAQ.